This TCR beta chain was documented in a study of cytomegalovirus exposure and HLA in healthy donors. Study results and caveats: Most of the CMV-associated TCR beta chains (in a later analysis) appeared to be HLA-restricted. Most subjects' HLA-A and HLA-B alleles were reportedly predicted from TCR beta sequences. Apart from CMV serostatus, no immune exposure information was available.

PCR used 60 Vbeta primers and 13 Jbeta primers. Here immunoSEQ multiplex PCR was the method, and the copy in TCRdb shows in-frame clones only, minus some. Of roughly 100,000 clones detected, roughly 79% appear once; the ten largest clones hold around 5.3%. As to this clone: Its target is unknown.

CDR3 length: 17 residues. Likely unrecorded immune exposures existed in these nominally healthy donors. Sequenced input: PBMCs. This receptor was taken from a male donor in good health and CMV-seronegative. The chain couples TRBV21-1 to TRBJ2-1; TRBD2 is the table's D call and was not checked against the DNA. TRBV21-1 is tagged as a pseudogene. CDR3: CASTLGGREATYNEQFF. Written as DNA, the CDR3 is TGTGCCAGCACCCTCGGGGGGCGGGAGGCGACCTACAATGAGCAGTTCTTC.